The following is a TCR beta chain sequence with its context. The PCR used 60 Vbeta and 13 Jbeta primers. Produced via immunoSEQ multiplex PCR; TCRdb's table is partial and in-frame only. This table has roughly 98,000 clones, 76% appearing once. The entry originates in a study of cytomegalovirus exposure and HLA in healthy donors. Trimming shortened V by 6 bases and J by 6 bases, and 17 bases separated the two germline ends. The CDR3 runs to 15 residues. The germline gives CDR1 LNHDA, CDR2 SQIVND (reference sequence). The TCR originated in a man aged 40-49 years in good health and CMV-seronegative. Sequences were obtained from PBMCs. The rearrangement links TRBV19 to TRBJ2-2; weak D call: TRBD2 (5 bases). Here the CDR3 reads CASRGLANQPGELFF. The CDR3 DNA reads TGTGCCAGTAGAGGACTCGCGAATCAGCCCGGGGAGCTGTTTTTT.